Below are 25 T cell receptor beta chains sequenced from a single sample in a study of T cells in Graves' hyperthyroidism and ophthalmopathy. The CDR3 regions of TCR beta were amplified from RNA transcripts. When the TCR CDR3 underwent first-round RT-PCR, the HTBI primer set was used. TCRdb ran MiXCR on the multiplex PCR reads and lists one entry per CDR3 protein. This sample yields fewer than 600,000 distinct CDR3 sequences, of which around 15% are seen a single time; less than 20% belongs to the top ten. The sequenced sample consisted of blood. Receptors were obtained from a woman aged 18-29 years with Graves' hyperthyroidism.

The chain couples TRBV20-1 to TRBJ2-2; 8 nucleotides match TRBD1. The CDR3 runs to 14 residues. The junction had 4 bases not matched to a gene; V was cut back by 6 bases and J by 1 base. CDR1 and CDR2 (germline): DFQATT, SNEGSKA (reference sequence). The CDR3 sequence: CSADDRGNTGELFF. In DNA, the CDR3 is TGCAGTGCAGACGACAGGGGGAACACCGGGGAGCTGTTTTTT.

Many counts were recorded for this clonotype. The gene calls are TRBV12-5 and TRBJ2-5, with TRBD2 matching 7 bases. CDR3 length: 14 amino acids. From germline, CDR1 is LGHNT and CDR2 FRNRAP. Germline trimming cut 7 bases from V and 2 bases from J; bases unmatched to any gene: 7. CDR3 in amino acids: CASAPGRGQETQYF. CDR3 nucleotides: TGTGCTAGTGCACCGGGGCGGGGGCAAGAGACCCAGTACTTC.

The chain uses TRBV6-2 or TRBV6-3 and TRBJ2-1; 11 bases line up with TRBD2. Looked up from germline, CDR1 is MNHEY and CDR2 is SVGEGT. The CDR3 runs to 16 residues. Trimming took 5 bases from V and 3 from J; bases not matched to a gene: 6. The CDR3 region has the DNA TGTGCCAGCAGTAAATTAGCGGGAGGGAGCTACAATGAGCAGTTCTTC. This translates into CASSKLAGGSYNEQFF.

This clonotype was seen many times. The chain joins TRBV9 to TRBJ2-1; tentative D call: TRBD1 (5 bases). The CDR3 totals 16 residues. Trimming removed 0 bases at V and 7 bases at J, with 17 bases between. Looked up from germline, CDR1 is SGDLS and CDR2 is YYNGEE. CDR3: CASSVASQGVENEQFF. The CDR3 nucleotides are TGTGCCAGCAGCGTAGCCTCTCAGGGTGTTGAGAATGAGCAGTTCTTC.

This clonotype was recorded at least ten times. The chain couples TRBV2 to TRBJ1-1; D call uncertain. V was clipped by 2 bases and J by 5 bases, with 12 bases between them. The CDR3 totals 14 residues. Germline values: CDR1 SNHLY, CDR2 FYNNEI. As DNA, the CDR3 is TGTGCCAGCAGTGAAATGTGGATTCTTACTGAAGCTTTCTTT. Its translation: CASSEMWILTEAFF.

There are many counts of this clonotype. The chain is built from TRBV11-3 and TRBJ2-5; TRBD2 agrees at 10 bases. Trimming at V came to 0 bases and at J to 3 bases, leaving 7 bases not matched to a gene. Germline loops: CDR1 SGHNT, CDR2 YENEEA. The CDR3 loop spans 17 amino acids. CDR3 coding DNA: TGTGCCAGCAGCTTAGATTGGTCTAGCGGGAGCGAAGAGACCCAGTACTTC. Residues: CASSLDWSSGSEETQYF.

This clonotype was counted between two and nine times. The chain combines TRBV3-1 with TRBJ2-4; possibly TRBD1 for D (5 bases). The germline CDR1 and CDR2 sequences are LGHDT and YNNKEL (reference sequence). V was shortened by 8 bases and J by 3 bases, with 14 bases between the two germline ends. This CDR3 is built from 14 residues. The CDR3 nucleotides are TGTGCCAGCCGAAAGCTAGGGGACAAAAACATTCAGTACTTC. Protein product: CASRKLGDKNIQYF.

The gene calls are TRBV2 and TRBJ2-1, with no clear D. This CDR3 contains 15 residues. Trimming removed 3 bases at V and 1 base at J, with 10 bases between. Germline V CDR1 and CDR2: SNHLY, FYNNEI. The CDR3: CASSDEFESYNEQFF. The DNA for the CDR3 is TGTGCCAGCAGTGATGAGTTCGAATCCTACAATGAGCAGTTCTTC.

This clonotype has a count of ten or more. The chain links TRBV20-1 to TRBJ2-3; the D is unclear. The CDR3 is 12 residues long. Germline V gives CDR1 DFQATT, CDR2 SNEGSKA (reference sequence). With 4 bases removed from V and 6 bases from J, the gap between germline ends came to 11 bases. CDR3 in amino acids: CSATAVLDTQYF. CDR3 nucleotides: TGCAGTGCTACCGCAGTATTGGATACGCAGTATTTT.

At least ten counts were recorded for this clonotype. This chain connects TRBV6-1 to TRBJ1-2; no reliable D call. CDR1 is MNHNS and CDR2 is SASEGT in the germline V gene. This CDR3 spans 14 amino acids. V was cut by 4 bases and J by 5 bases, with 14 bases left in between. CDR3 amino acids: CASSGNWGGYGYTF. The DNA for the CDR3 is TGTGCCAGCAGTGGCAACTGGGGTGGTTATGGCTACACCTTC.

Here the CDR3 reads CASSAGLATYEQYF. The CDR3 region has the DNA TGTGCCAGCAGTGCGGGACTAGCTACCTACGAGCAGTACTTC. The chain has TRBV6-2 or TRBV6-3 and TRBJ2-7; TRBD2 agrees at 9 bases. The CDR3 is 14 amino acids. The germline V gene encodes CDR1 MNHEY and CDR2 SVGEGT. The J segment lost 2 bases and the V segment lost 5 bases, leaving 4 bases of the junction unmatched.

V usage is TRBV10-1 and J usage is TRBJ1-1; perhaps TRBD1 as D (5 bases). Germline lookup yields CDR1 WNHNN and CDR2 SYGVQD (reference sequence). The CDR3 sequence is 14 residues long. With 3 bases removed from V and 10 bases from J, the gap between germline ends came to 18 bases. CDR3 amino acids: CASSDGAPLSVAFF. CDR3 DNA: TGCGCCAGCAGTGATGGGGCCCCGCTGTCCGTAGCTTTCTTT.

This clonotype showed up many times. The chain recombines TRBV3-1 with TRBJ2-5, with D perhaps matching TRBD2 (6 bases). The CDR3 contains 16 residues. Trimming pared 0 bases from V and 1 base from J, leaving 12 bases between. Germline assignment: CDR1 LGHDT and CDR2 YNNKEL (reference sequence). As DNA, the CDR3 is TGTGCCAGCAGCCAAGATAGGAGGGGCAGCCAAGAGACCCAGTACTTC. It translates to CASSQDRRGSQETQYF.

This clonotype was seen repeatedly, ten times or more. The chain links TRBV12-5 to TRBJ1-2; D gene ambiguous. Trimming took 2 bases from V and 5 from J, leaving 6 bases between them. The CDR3 spans 12 residues. Germline CDR1 reads LGHNT; CDR2 reads FRNRAP. CDR3 in DNA: TGTGCTAGTGGTTTGCCGGGGTATGGCTACACCTTC. Translated: CASGLPGYGYTF.

In the case of this clonotype: A read error is likely, as this CDR3 ends without the conserved phenylalanine or tryptophan. This sequence joins TRBV7-3 and TRBJ2-1; TRBD2 matches 8 bases. Germline-derived CDR1 and CDR2 are SGHTA and FQGTGA. With V trimmed by 5 bases and J by 2 bases, 8 bases remained unmatched. CDR3 length: 16 amino acids. Written as DNA, the CDR3 is TGTGCCAGCAGCCTCCCGGGGCGGGGGGCCTACAATGAGCAGTTCCTC. It encodes CASSLPGRGAYNEQFL.

This clonotype was recorded many times. For the CDR3, the DNA is TGCGCCAGCAGCTTGGCCTACCGGACTTTTCGGGACACCAAAAACATTCAGTACTTC. Translated: CASSLAYRTFRDTKNIQYF. This chain uses TRBV5-1 with TRBJ2-4; weak D call: TRBD1 (6 bases). The CDR3 covers 19 residues. V shed 0 bases and J shed 2 bases, with 21 bases lying between them. Per germline, CDR1 SGHRS and CDR2 YFSETQ.

The chain couples TRBV6-6 to TRBJ2-3; D may be TRBD2 (5 bases). The CDR3 totals 15 residues. The V gene lost 3 bases and the J gene lost 1 base, with 11 bases spanning the gap. The germline V gene has CDR1 MNHNY and CDR2 SVGAGI (reference sequence). The CDR3 region is CASSYSGKGTDTQYF. In nucleotides, the CDR3 is TGTGCCAGCAGTTATTCGGGGAAGGGCACAGATACGCAGTATTTT.

As DNA, the CDR3 is TGTGCCAGCAGCTTAAACCCGCGGGACCGGGATACGCAGTATTTT. It codes for CASSLNPRDRDTQYF. The gene calls are TRBV7-3 and TRBJ2-3, with D possibly being TRBD2 (6 bases). Germline V CDR1 and CDR2: SGHTA, FQGTGA. The CDR3 runs 15 residues. V shed 1 base and J shed 6 bases, with 14 bases lying between them.

This clonotype was recorded many times. The rearrangement joins TRBV11-2 to TRBJ2-7; TRBD2 matches 11 bases. From germline, CDR1 is SGHAT and CDR2 FQNNGV. V shed 4 bases, J shed 4 bases, and the junction held 3 bases outside the gene matches. This CDR3 contains 14 residues. CDR3 loop: CASSWGTSGYEQYV. In DNA, the CDR3 is TGTGCCAGCAGCTGGGGGACTAGCGGTTACGAGCAGTACGTC.

This clonotype was seen a handful of times. V is TRBV6-1 and J is TRBJ1-1; D not resolved. The V and J ends lost 6 bases and 4 bases respectively, with 6 bases between them. The CDR3 sequence is 11 residues long. The germline CDR1 and CDR2 sequences are MNHNS and SASEGT. The CDR3 reads CASRGFTEAFF. In DNA, the CDR3 is TGTGCCAGCAGGGGATTCACTGAAGCTTTCTTT.

This clonotype was seen at least ten times. The chain employs TRBV4-2 and TRBJ2-5; 7 positions match TRBD2. The CDR3 has 15 residues. Germline loops: CDR1 LGHNA, CDR2 YNFKEQ. Losses at the gene ends were 5 bases for V and 1 base for J; bases not matched to a gene: 7. The CDR3 bases are TGTGCCAGCAGCTACCGGGACTACCCCCAAGAGACCCAGTACTTC. As protein: CASSYRDYPQETQYF.

This clonotype was observed at least ten times. This sequence joins TRBV29-1 and TRBJ1-1; 9 nucleotides align to TRBD1. CDR3 length: 15 residues. V gave up 6 bases and J gave up 4 bases; unmatched junction bases: 12. Germline-derived CDR1 and CDR2 are SQVTM and ANQGSEA. CDR3 bases: TGCAGCGTCACCACCCCGGACAGGGGAGGCACTGAAGCTTTCTTT. It codes for CSVTTPDRGGTEAFF.

This clonotype has just a few counts. The V gene is TRBV4-1, the J gene TRBJ2-1; possible D gene TRBD1, 6 bases. The CDR3 sequence is 15 residues long. V lost 1 base and J lost 15, with 22 bases in between. CDR1 and CDR2 (germline): MGHRA, YSYEKL. The CDR3 here is CASSQGLERKGVLFF. The DNA for the CDR3 is TGCGCCAGCAGCCAAGGGCTAGAACGGAAGGGGGTCCTGTTCTTC.

In this sample, this clonotype turned up many times. The V gene is TRBV7-8, the J gene TRBJ1-5; D is undetermined. The CDR3 spans 16 residues. Germline CDR1 is SGHVS and CDR2 is FQNEAQ. The V end lost 2 bases, the J end lost 1 base, and 12 bases lay between the germline ends. The CDR3 sequence: CASSLNEGESNQPQHF. As DNA, the CDR3 is TGTGCCAGCAGCTTAAATGAGGGAGAGAGCAATCAGCCCCAGCATTTT. Based on the CDR3 plus reference TRBV7-8 and TRBJ1-5, the full variable domain is GAGVSQSPRYKVAKRGQDVALRCDPISGHVSLFWYQQALGQGPEFLTYFQNEAQLDKSGLPSDRFFAERPEGSVSTLKIQRTQQEDSAVYLCASSLNEGESNQPQHFGDGTRLSIL.

J is TRBJ2-1 and V is TRBV28; D is tentatively TRBD1 or TRBD2 (5 bases each). The germline V gene encodes CDR1 MDHEN and CDR2 SYDVKM. Deletions cut 7 bases from V and 9 bases from J, with 13 bases between. This CDR3 is built from 12 residues. CDR3 DNA sequence: TGTGCCAGCATAGAGGGGAAGGGTGAGCAGTTCTTC. Translated: CASIEGKGEQFF. The entire variable domain, with the rest obtained from reference TRBV28 and TRBJ2-1, is as follows: DVKVTQSSRYLVKRTGEKVFLECVQDMDHENMFWYRQDPGLGLRLIYFSYDVKMKEKGDIPEGYSVSREKKERFSLILESASTNQTSMYLCASIEGKGEQFFGPGTRLTVL.